The clone carrying this T cell receptor beta chain has only a few counts. The germline V gene has CDR1 SGHRS and CDR2 YFSETQ. This CDR3 region has 14 residues. V shed 4 bases and J 5 bases; nucleotides not matched to a gene: 6. This sample stems from a study of cytomegalovirus exposure and HLA in healthy donors. The study ran its PCR with 60 Vbeta and 13 Jbeta primers. The method was immunoSEQ multiplex PCR; TCRdb's version includes in-frame clones alone and lacks a portion of them. Here the sample spans roughly 100,000 clones, approximately 80% being singletons. Sequenced: PBMCs. The rearrangement joins TRBV5-1 to TRBJ2-5; 9 positions agree with TRBD1. The clonotype was recovered from a female donor in good health and CMV-seropositive. The CDR3 bases are TGCGCCAGCAGCACCGGGACAGGGAGGGAGACCCAGTACTTC. Translation: CASSTGTGRETQYF.